This T cell receptor (beta chain) stems from a study of cytomegalovirus exposure and HLA in healthy donors. About the study: In a previous analysis, 117 million unique TCR beta sequences were found from 170 million or so T cells. Counted in an early data release were roughly 81 million unique TCRs from HLA-typed donors.

Healthy people donating bone marrow made up the donors. Amplification used 60 Vbeta primers and 13 Jbeta primers. Generated by immunoSEQ multiplex PCR, the TCRdb table keeps only in-frame clones and is missing some. Of more than 85,000 clones in the sample, roughly 84% were seen once. The CDR3 runs to 14 residues. V was clipped by 0 bases and J by 6 bases, with 13 bases between them. Germline V lookup: CDR1 SGHRS, CDR2 YFSETQ. The rearrangement joins TRBV5-1 to TRBJ2-7; perhaps TRBD1 as D (6 bases). The sequence was collected from a man younger than 45 in good health and CMV-seropositive. The source material was PBMCs. Written as DNA, the CDR3 is TGCGCCAGCAGCTTGGAGGATTACAGGGCCGAGCAGTACTTC. Protein sequence: CASSLEDYRAEQYF.